Detailed here is one T cell receptor beta chain. The antigen remains undetermined. The data are from a study of PD-1 blockade in mismatch repair-deficient tumors. The germline gives CDR1 SGDLS, CDR2 YYNGEE. The V end was cut by 4 bases, the J end by 4 bases, with 15 bases between. This CDR3 spans 15 amino acids. Specified time point: approximately nine-day in vitro stimulation with candidate neoantigen peptide 4. This table comes from immunoSEQ multiplex PCR, and its TCRdb copy is limited to in-frame clones, with some not included. This sample has roughly 14,000 clones; 84% occur once, and the top ten carry 20% to 25%.

V gene TRBV9 combines with J gene TRBJ2-1, with D possibly being TRBD1 (6 bases). This sequence was found in an adult with mismatch repair-deficient cancer. Specimen: cells cultured in vitro, collected from a patient treated with pembrolizumab. For the CDR3, the DNA is TGTGCCAGCAGCCCCAACAGGGCCGCGTACAATGAGCAGTTCTTC. Translated: CASSPNRAAYNEQFF. The entire variable domain, with the rest obtained from reference TRBV9 and TRBJ2-1, is as follows: DSGVTQTPKHLITATGQRVTLRCSPRSGDLSVYWYQQSLDQGLQFLIQYYNGEERAKGNILERFSAQQFPDLHSELNLSSLELGDSALYFCASSPNRAAYNEQFFGPGTRLTVL.